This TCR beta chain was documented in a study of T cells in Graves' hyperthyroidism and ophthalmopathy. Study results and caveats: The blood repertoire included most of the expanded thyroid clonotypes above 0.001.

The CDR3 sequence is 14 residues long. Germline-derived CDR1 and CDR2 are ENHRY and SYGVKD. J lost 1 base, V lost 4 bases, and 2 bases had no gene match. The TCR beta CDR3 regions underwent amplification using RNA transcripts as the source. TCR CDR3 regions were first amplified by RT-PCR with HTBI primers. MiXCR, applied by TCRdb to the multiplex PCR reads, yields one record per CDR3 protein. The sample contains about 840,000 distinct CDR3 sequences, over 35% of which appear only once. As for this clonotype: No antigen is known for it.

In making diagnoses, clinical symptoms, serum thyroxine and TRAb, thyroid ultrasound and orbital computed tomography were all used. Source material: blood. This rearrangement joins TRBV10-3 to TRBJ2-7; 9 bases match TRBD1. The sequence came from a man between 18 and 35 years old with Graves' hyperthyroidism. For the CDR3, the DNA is TGTGCCATCAGTGCGGGGACAGGGTCCTACGAGCAGTACTTC. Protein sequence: CAISAGTGSYEQYF.